This is a list of T cell receptor beta chains from one sample in a study of cytomegalovirus exposure and HLA in healthy donors. Assay used: immunoSEQ multiplex PCR; TCRdb lists only in-frame clones, some missing. The sample consists of roughly 180,000 clones, approximately 78% of them appearing once. Material for sequencing was PBMCs. These TCRs come from a male donor in good health and CMV-seronegative. The CDR3 runs from the conserved cysteine through the conserved F or W. Each record gives: J gene, D gene, V gene, CDR3 protein. The D gene is left open where the match is weak.

j_call: TRBJ1-2; d_call: NA; v_call: TRBV5-1; cdr3_aa: CASSLDRTSNYGYTF
j_call: TRBJ2-5; d_call: TRBD2; v_call: TRBV10-3; cdr3_aa: CAISAGGRETQYF
j_call: TRBJ2-4; d_call: NA; v_call: TRBV5-1; cdr3_aa: CASSLGRGGENIQYF
j_call: TRBJ2-5; d_call: NA; v_call: TRBV15; cdr3_aa: CATSRGGVQETQYF
j_call: TRBJ2-1; d_call: NA; v_call: TRBV15; cdr3_aa: CATGLRTGYNEQFF
j_call: TRBJ2-1; d_call: TRBD2; v_call: TRBV29-1; cdr3_aa: CSVEGLAGYNEQFF
j_call: TRBJ1-2; d_call: TRBD1; v_call: TRBV7-9; cdr3_aa: CSSSLSREDRDYGYTF
j_call: TRBJ2-3; d_call: NA; v_call: TRBV9; cdr3_aa: CASSVGSGGSTDTQYF
j_call: TRBJ2-1; d_call: NA; v_call: TRBV25-1; cdr3_aa: CASSYLVGSYNEQFF
j_call: TRBJ2-5; d_call: TRBD1; v_call: TRBV7-9; cdr3_aa: CASSPRQGLETQYF
j_call: TRBJ1-5; d_call: NA; v_call: TRBV7-8; cdr3_aa: CASSSLRGQPQHF
j_call: TRBJ2-3; d_call: NA; v_call: TRBV19; cdr3_aa: CASKESSVSPDTQYF
j_call: TRBJ2-2; d_call: NA; v_call: TRBV5-1; cdr3_aa: CASSLSSHANTGELFF
j_call: TRBJ2-7; d_call: NA; v_call: TRBV19; cdr3_aa: CASSKPGAFSYEQYF
j_call: TRBJ2-7; d_call: TRBD2; v_call: TRBV5-6; cdr3_aa: CASSLGFGRGYEQYF
j_call: TRBJ1-4; d_call: NA; v_call: TRBV4-3; cdr3_aa: CASSQDGRGNEKLFF
j_call: NA; d_call: TRBD1; v_call: TRBV5-4; cdr3_aa: CASSSRDRDPYEQYF
j_call: TRBJ1-2; d_call: NA; v_call: TRBV5-1; cdr3_aa: CASSLEGVTNPPFEVGYTF
j_call: TRBJ2-5; d_call: TRBD2; v_call: TRBV7-9; cdr3_aa: CASSLVREGRETQYF
j_call: TRBJ1-5; d_call: TRBD1; v_call: TRBV9; cdr3_aa: CASSGGTGVGTHQPQHF
j_call: TRBJ2-7; d_call: TRBD2; v_call: TRBV27; cdr3_aa: CASSLNLGLASYEQYF
j_call: TRBJ2-3; d_call: NA; v_call: TRBV9; cdr3_aa: CASSVEGGTIRDTQYF
j_call: TRBJ2-5; d_call: TRBD2; v_call: TRBV6-5; cdr3_aa: CASSGGRGQETQYF
j_call: TRBJ2-2; d_call: NA; v_call: TRBV11-2; cdr3_aa: CASSILESGELFF
j_call: TRBJ2-7; d_call: TRBD1; v_call: TRBV7-2; cdr3_aa: CASSSTPDRVEQYF
j_call: TRBJ1-5; d_call: NA; v_call: TRBV19; cdr3_aa: CASSITGEEGNQPQHF
j_call: TRBJ2-2; d_call: NA; v_call: TRBV28; cdr3_aa: CASSQGTGELFF
j_call: TRBJ2-7; d_call: TRBD1; v_call: TRBV9; cdr3_aa: CASSPTGVSYEQYF
j_call: TRBJ2-2; d_call: NA; v_call: TRBV30; cdr3_aa: CAWSLTANTGELFF
j_call: TRBJ1-2; d_call: TRBD1; v_call: TRBV6-1; cdr3_aa: CASSEARTGNNYGYTF
j_call: TRBJ2-2; d_call: TRBD1; v_call: TRBV11-3; cdr3_aa: CASSARQGTGELFF
j_call: TRBJ1-5; d_call: TRBD1; v_call: TRBV28; cdr3_aa: CASSDTGTGLDQPQHF
j_call: TRBJ1-1; d_call: TRBD1; v_call: TRBV29-1; cdr3_aa: CSVEWGAGGTEAFF
j_call: TRBJ2-7; d_call: TRBD1; v_call: TRBV5-6; cdr3_aa: CASSPGQGAYEQYF
j_call: TRBJ1-5; d_call: NA; v_call: TRBV10-3; cdr3_aa: CAISESSGGGTQHF
j_call: TRBJ1-5; d_call: NA; v_call: TRBV7-2; cdr3_aa: CASSWTSNQPQHF
j_call: TRBJ2-4; d_call: TRBD1; v_call: TRBV6-5; cdr3_aa: CASSNQGAAKNIQYF
j_call: TRBJ2-7; d_call: TRBD2; v_call: TRBV5-6; cdr3_aa: CASRGMGEGYEQYF
j_call: TRBJ2-5; d_call: NA; v_call: TRBV7-2; cdr3_aa: CASSSTRSQETQYF
j_call: TRBJ2-7; d_call: TRBD1; v_call: TRBV15; cdr3_aa: CATSRVGTGYSSYEQYF
j_call: TRBJ1-2; d_call: NA; v_call: TRBV29-1; cdr3_aa: CSVEGQLSLGYTF
j_call: TRBJ1-6; d_call: NA; v_call: TRBV6-1; cdr3_aa: CASSEPGRSSYNSPLHF
j_call: TRBJ2-7; d_call: TRBD2; v_call: TRBV19; cdr3_aa: CASSRTSGIYEQYF
j_call: TRBJ1-1; d_call: NA; v_call: TRBV12-5; cdr3_aa: CASGEPGVNTEAFF
j_call: TRBJ2-7; d_call: NA; v_call: TRBV7-6; cdr3_aa: CASSLAYHEQYF
j_call: TRBJ1-4; d_call: TRBD1; v_call: TRBV6-1; cdr3_aa: CASSPGQAYGKLFF
j_call: TRBJ1-2; d_call: NA; v_call: TRBV5-6; cdr3_aa: CASSLAPGANYGYTF
j_call: TRBJ2-7; d_call: NA; v_call: TRBV27; cdr3_aa: CASSLFYSGEQYF
j_call: TRBJ1-3; d_call: TRBD1; v_call: TRBV6-6; cdr3_aa: CASSGIGQVFGNTIYF